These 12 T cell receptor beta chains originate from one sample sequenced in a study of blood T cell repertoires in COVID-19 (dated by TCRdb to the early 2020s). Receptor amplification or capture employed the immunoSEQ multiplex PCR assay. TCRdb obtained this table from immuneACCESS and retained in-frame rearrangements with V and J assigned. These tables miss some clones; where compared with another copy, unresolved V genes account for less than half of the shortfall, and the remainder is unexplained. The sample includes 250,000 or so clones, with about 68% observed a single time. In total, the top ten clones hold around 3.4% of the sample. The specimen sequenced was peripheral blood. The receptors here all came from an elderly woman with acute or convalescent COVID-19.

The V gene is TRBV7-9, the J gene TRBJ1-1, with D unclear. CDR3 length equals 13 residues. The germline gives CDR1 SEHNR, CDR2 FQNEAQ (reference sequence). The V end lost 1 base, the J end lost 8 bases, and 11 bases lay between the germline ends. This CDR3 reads CASSLVMGSEAFF. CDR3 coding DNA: TGTGCCAGCAGCTTAGTAATGGGCTCCGAAGCTTTCTTT.

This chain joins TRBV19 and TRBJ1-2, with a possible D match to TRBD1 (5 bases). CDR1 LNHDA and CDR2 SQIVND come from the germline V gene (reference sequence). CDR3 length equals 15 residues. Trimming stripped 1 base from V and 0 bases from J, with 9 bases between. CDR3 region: CASSIVPGTNYGYTF. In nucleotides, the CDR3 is TGTGCCAGTAGTATAGTTCCAGGGACTAACTATGGCTACACCTTC.

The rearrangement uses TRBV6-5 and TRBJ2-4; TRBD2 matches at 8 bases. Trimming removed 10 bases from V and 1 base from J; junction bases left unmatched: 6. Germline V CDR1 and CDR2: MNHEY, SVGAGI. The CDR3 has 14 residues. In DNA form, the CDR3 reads TGTGCCACCGCGGGGGGCGCGGCCAAAAACATTCAGTACTTC. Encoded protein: CATAGGAAKNIQYF.

The CDR3 coding sequence is TGTGCCAGCAGCTTGGATGGGGCTAGCAATCAGCCCCAGCATTTT. Encoded protein: CASSLDGASNQPQHF. The rearrangement uses TRBV5-4 and TRBJ1-5; possible D gene TRBD1, 5 bases. The germline V gene encodes CDR1 SGHNT and CDR2 YYREEE (reference sequence). The CDR3 runs 15 residues. Deletions cut 0 bases from V and 0 bases from J, with 7 bases between.

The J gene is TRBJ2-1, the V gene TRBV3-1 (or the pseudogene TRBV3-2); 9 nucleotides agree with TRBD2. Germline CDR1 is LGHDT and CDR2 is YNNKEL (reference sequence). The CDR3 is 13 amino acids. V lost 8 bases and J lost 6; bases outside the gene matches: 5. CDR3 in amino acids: CASELAGTNEQFF. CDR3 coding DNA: TGTGCCAGCGAACTAGCGGGCACCAATGAGCAGTTCTTC.

The CDR3 region is CASKRSLAGQETQYF. The CDR3 bases are TGTGCCAGTAAGAGATCGCTAGCGGGCCAAGAGACCCAGTACTTC. This chain joins TRBV19 and TRBJ2-5; 8 bases align to TRBD2. Losses at the gene ends were 7 bases for V and 1 base for J; bases not matched to a gene: 8. The CDR3 spans 15 residues. Germline V CDR1 and CDR2: LNHDA, SQIVND (reference sequence).

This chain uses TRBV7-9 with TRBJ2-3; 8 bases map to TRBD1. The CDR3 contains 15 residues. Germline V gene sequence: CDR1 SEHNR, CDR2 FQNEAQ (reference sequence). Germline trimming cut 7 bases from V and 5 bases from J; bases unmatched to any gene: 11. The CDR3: CASIDPGGAGDTQYF. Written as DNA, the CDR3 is TGTGCCAGCATCGACCCAGGGGGCGCGGGAGATACGCAGTATTTT.

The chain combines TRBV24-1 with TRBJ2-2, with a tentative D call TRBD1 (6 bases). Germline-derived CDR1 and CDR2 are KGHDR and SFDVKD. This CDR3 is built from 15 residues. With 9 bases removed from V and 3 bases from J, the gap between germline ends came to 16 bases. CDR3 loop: CATGSGTSYTGELFF. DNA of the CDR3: TGTGCCACCGGGTCGGGGACATCATACACCGGGGAGCTGTTTTTT.

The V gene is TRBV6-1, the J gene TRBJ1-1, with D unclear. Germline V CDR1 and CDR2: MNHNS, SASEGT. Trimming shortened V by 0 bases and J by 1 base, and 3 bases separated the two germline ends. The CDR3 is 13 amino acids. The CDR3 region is CASSEASNTEAFF. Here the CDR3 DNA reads TGTGCCAGCAGTGAAGCCTCGAACACTGAAGCTTTCTTT.

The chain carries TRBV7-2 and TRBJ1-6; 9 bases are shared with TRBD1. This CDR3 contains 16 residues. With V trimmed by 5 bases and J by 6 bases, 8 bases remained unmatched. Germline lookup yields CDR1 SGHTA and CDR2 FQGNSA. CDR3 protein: CASSQRGGQGNSPLHF. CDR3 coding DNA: TGTGCCAGCAGCCAGAGGGGGGGACAGGGTAATTCACCCCTCCACTTT.

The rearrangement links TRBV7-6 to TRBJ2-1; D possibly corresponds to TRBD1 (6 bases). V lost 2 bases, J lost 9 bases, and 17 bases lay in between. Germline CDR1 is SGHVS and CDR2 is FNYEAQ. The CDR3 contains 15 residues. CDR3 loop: CASSLHSPGAGEQFF. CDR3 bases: TGTGCCAGCAGCTTACACTCCCCAGGGGCGGGTGAGCAGTTCTTC.

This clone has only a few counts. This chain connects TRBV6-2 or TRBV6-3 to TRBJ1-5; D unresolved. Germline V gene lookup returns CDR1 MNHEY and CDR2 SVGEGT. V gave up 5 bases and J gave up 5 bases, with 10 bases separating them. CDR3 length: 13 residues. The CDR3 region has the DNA TGTGCCAGCAGTCAGAAGATCGATCAGCCCCAGCATTTT. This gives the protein CASSQKIDQPQHF.